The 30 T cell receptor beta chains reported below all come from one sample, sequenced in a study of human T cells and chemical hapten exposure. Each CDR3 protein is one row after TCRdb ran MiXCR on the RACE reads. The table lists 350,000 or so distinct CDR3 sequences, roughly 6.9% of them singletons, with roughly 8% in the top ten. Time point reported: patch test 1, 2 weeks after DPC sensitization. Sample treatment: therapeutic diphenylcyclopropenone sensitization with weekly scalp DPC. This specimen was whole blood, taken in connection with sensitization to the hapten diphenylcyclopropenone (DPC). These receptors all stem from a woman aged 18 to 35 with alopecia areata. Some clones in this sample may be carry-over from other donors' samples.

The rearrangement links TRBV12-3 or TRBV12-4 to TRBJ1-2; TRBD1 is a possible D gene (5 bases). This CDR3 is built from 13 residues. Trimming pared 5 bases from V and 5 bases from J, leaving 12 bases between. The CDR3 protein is CASSPSGPYGYTF. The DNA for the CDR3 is TGTGCCAGCAGTCCATCAGGGCCGTATGGCTACACCTTC.

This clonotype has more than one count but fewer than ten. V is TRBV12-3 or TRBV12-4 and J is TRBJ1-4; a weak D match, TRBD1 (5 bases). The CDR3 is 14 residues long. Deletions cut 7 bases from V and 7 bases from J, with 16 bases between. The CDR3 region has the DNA TGTGCCAGCACCCCCTGGGGCCTGGGTGAAAAACTGTTTTTT. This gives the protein CASTPWGLGEKLFF.

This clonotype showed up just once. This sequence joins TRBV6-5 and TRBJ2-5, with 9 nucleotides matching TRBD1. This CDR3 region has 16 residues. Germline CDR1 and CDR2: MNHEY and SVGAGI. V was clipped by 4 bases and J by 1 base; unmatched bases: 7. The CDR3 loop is CASSCNRGPGQETQYF. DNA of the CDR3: TGTGCCAGCAGTTGCAACAGGGGGCCGGGCCAAGAGACCCAGTACTTC.

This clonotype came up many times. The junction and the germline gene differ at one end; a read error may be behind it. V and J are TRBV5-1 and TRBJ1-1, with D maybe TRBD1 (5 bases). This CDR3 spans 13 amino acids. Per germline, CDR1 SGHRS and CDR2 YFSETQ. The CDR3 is CASSLWGGTEAFF. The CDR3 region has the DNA TGTGCCAGCAGCTTATGGGGGGGAACTGAAGCTTTCTTT.

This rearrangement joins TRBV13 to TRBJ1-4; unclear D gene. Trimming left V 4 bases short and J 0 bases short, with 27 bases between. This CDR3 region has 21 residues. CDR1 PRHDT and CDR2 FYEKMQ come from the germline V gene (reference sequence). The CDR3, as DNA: TGTGCCAGCAGCTCCCGTAGCAGGCCAAATGCGATAAGGGCAACTAATGAAAAACTGTTTTTT. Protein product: CASSSRSRPNAIRATNEKLFF.

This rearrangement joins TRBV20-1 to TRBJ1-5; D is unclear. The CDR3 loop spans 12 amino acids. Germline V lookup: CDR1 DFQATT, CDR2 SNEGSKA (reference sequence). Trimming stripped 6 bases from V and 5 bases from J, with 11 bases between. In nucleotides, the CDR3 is TGCAGTGCCCACCCCTTCGATCAGCCCCAGCATTTT. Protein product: CSAHPFDQPQHF.

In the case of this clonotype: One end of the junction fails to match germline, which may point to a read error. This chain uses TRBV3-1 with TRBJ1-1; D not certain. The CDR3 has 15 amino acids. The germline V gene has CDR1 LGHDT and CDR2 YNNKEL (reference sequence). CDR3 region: CASSQNLDLNTEGFF. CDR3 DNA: TGTGCCAGCAGCCAGAACTTGGACCTGAACACTGAAGGTTTCTTT.

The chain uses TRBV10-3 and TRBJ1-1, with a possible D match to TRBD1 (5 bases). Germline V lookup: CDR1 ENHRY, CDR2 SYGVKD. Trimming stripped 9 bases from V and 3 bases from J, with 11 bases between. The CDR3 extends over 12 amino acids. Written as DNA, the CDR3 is TGTGCCATGGCCCGAGGGGACACTGAAGCTTTCTTT. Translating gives CAMARGDTEAFF.

CDR3 DNA: TGTGCCAGCAGACTCGGCAGCACAGATACGCAGTATTTT. Translating it yields CASRLGSTDTQYF. The rearrangement uses TRBV11-2 and TRBJ2-3; no definite D call. V lost 6 bases and J lost 0, with 7 bases in between. Germline-derived CDR1 and CDR2 are SGHAT and FQNNGV. The CDR3 has 13 residues.

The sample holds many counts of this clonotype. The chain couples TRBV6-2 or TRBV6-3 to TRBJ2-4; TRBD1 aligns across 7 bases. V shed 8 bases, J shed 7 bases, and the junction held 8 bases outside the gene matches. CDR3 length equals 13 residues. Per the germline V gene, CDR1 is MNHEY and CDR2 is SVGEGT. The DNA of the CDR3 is TGTGCCAGCTTGGAACCGGGACAGAACATTCAGTACTTC. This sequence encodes CASLEPGQNIQYF.

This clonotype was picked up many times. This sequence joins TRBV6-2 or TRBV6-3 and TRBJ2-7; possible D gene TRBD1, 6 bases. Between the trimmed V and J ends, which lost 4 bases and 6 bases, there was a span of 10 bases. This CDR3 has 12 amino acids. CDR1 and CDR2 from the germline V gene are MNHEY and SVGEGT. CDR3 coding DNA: TGTGCCAGCAGTTCTACAGGGAGCGAGCAGTACTTC. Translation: CASSSTGSEQYF.

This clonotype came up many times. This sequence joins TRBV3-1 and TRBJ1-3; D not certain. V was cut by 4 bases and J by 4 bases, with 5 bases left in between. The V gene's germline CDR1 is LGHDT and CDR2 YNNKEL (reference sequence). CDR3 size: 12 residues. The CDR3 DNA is TGTGCCAGCAGCCCGGTCGGAAACACCATATATTTT. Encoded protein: CASSPVGNTIYF.

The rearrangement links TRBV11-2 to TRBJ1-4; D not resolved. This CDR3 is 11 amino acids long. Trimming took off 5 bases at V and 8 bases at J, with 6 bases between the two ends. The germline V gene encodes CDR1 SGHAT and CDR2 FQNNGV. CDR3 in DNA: TGTGCCAGCAGCCTCGAGGAAAAACTGTTTTTT. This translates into CASSLEEKLFF.

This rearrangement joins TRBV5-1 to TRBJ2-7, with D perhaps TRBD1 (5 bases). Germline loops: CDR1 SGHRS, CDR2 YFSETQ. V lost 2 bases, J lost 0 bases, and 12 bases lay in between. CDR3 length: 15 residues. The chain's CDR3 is CASSFGQGSSYEQYF. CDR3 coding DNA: TGCGCCAGCAGCTTTGGGCAGGGAAGCTCCTACGAGCAGTACTTC.

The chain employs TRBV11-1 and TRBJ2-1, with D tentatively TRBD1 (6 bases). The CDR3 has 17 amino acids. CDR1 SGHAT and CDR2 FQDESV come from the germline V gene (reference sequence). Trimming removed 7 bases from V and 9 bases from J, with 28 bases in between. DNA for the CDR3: TGTGCCAGCACCCCCCGGGTGAGGGACAAGGGTACCAGTGAGCAGTTCTTC. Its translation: CASTPRVRDKGTSEQFF. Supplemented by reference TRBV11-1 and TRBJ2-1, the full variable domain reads EAEVAQSPRYKITEKSQAVAFWCDPISGHATLYWYRQILGQGPELLVQFQDESVVDDSQLPKDRFSAERLKGVDSTLKIQPAELGDSAMYLCASTPRVRDKGTSEQFFGPGTRLTVL.

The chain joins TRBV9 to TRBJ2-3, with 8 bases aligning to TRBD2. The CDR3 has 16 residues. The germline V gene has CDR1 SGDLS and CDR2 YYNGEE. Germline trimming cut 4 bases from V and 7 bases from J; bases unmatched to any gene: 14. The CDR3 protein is CASSPEGRGGWHTQYF. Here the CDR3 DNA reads TGTGCCAGCAGCCCAGAAGGCCGGGGGGGTTGGCATACGCAGTATTTT.

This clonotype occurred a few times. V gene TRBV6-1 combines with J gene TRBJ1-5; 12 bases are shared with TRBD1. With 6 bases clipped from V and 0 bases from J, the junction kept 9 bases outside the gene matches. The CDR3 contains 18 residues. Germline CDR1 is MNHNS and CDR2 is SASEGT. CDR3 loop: CASRTGTGGLLSNQPQHF. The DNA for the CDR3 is TGTGCCAGCAGGACCGGGACAGGGGGCCTTCTTAGCAATCAGCCCCAGCATTTT.

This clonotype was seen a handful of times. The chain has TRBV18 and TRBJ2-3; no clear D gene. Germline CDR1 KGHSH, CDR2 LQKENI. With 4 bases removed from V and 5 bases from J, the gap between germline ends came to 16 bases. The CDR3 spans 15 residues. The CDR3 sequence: CASSQDLQSRDTQYF. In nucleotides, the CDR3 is TGTGCCAGCTCACAGGACCTCCAATCACGAGATACGCAGTATTTT.

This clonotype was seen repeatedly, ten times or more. In nucleotides, the CDR3 is TGTGCCAGCAGGCTGACAGGGACCTATGGCTACACCTTC. It codes for CASRLTGTYGYTF. V is TRBV6-5 and J is TRBJ1-2; the match to TRBD1 covers 7 bases. The length of the CDR3 is 13 residues. The V segment lost 6 bases and the J segment 4 bases; nucleotides outside the gene matches: 5. CDR1 MNHEY and CDR2 SVGAGI come from the germline V gene.

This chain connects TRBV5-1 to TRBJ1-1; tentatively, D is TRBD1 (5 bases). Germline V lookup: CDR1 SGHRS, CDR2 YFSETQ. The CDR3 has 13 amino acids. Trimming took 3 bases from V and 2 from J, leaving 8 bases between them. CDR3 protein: CASSSQDNTEAFF. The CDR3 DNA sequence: TGCGCCAGCAGCTCACAGGACAACACTGAAGCTTTCTTT.

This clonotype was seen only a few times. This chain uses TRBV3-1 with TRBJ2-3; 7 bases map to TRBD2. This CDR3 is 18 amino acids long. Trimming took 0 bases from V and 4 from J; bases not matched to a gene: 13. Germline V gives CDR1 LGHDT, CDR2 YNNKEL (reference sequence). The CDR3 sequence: CASSQDYSGALLPDTQYF. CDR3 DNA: TGTGCCAGCAGCCAAGATTACAGCGGGGCCCTTTTGCCAGATACGCAGTATTTT.

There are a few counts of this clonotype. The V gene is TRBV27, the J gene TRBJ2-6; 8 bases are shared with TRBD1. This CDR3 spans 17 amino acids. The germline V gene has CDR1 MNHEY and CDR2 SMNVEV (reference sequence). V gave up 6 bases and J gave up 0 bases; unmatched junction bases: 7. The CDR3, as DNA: TGTGCCAGCAGCCCGGACAGGGCCCTCTCTGGGGCCAACGTCCTGACTTTC. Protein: CASSPDRALSGANVLTF.

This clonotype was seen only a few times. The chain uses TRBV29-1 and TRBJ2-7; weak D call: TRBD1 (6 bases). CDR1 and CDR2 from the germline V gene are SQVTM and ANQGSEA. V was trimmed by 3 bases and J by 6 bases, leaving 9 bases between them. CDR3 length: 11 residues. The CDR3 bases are TGCAGCGTTGACGGGACATGCGAGCAGTACTTC. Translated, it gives CSVDGTCEQYF.

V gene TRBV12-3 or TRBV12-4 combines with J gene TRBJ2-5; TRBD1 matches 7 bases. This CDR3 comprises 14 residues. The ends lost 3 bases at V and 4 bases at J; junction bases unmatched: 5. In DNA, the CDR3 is TGTGCCAGCAGTTTCTCTCGACAGGGAGAGACCCAGTACTTC. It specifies CASSFSRQGETQYF.

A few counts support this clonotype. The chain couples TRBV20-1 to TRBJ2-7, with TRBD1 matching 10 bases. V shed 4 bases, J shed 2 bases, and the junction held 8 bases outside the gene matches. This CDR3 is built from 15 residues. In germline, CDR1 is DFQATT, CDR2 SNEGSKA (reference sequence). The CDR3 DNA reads TGCAGTGCTACGGCCTGGGACAGGGGCACCTACGAGCAGTACTTC. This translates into CSATAWDRGTYEQYF.

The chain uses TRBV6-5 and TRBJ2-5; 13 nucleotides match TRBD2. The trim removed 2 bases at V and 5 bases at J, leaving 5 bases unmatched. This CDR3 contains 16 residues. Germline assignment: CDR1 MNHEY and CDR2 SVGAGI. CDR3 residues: CASSYAPLAGGETQYF. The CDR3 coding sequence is TGTGCCAGCAGTTACGCCCCACTAGCGGGGGGGGAGACCCAGTACTTC.

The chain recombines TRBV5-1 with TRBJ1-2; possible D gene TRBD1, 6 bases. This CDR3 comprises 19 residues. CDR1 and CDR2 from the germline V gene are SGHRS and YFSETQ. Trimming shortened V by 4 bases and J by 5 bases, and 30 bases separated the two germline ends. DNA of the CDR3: TGCGCCAGCAGCAAGGCCGGGACACCCGGACCCGGATCAAGATATGGCTACACCTTC. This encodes CASSKAGTPGPGSRYGYTF.

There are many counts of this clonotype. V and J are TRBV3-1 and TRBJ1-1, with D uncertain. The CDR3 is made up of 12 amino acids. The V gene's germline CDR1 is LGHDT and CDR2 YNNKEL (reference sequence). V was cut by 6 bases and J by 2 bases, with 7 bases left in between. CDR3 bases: TGTGCCAGCAGTGTCCATAACACTGAAGCTTTCTTT. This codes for CASSVHNTEAFF.

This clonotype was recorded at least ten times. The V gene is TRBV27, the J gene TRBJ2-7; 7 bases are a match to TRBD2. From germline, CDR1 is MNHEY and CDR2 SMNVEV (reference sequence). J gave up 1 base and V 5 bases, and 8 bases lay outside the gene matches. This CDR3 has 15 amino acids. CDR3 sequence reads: CASSPITSASYEQYF. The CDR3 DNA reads TGTGCCAGCAGTCCCATAACTAGCGCTTCCTACGAGCAGTACTTC.

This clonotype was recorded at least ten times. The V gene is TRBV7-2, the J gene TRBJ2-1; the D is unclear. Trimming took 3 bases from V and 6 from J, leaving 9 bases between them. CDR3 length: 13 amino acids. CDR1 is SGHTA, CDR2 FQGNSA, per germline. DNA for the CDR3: TGTGCCAGCAGCTTTATCAAAAGCAATGAGCAGTTCTTC. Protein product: CASSFIKSNEQFF.